This TCR beta chain was sequenced in a study of blood T cell repertoires in COVID-19. In the study overall: Spain, Italy and the United States supplied samples that represented acute and convalescent COVID-19. Sources were T cells, B-cell-depleted T cells, or PBMCs; the material itself was cDNA or gDNA.

Original processing notes: Using reference gene primer amplification, nucleated cell counts were estimated. This table comes from immunoSEQ multiplex PCR, and its TCRdb copy is limited to in-frame clones, with some not included. The DNA gave D and trimming, while V, J and clone size come from that table. Of about 250,000 clones listed, roughly 77% are singletons. This receptor was identified in a woman over 75 with acute or convalescent COVID-19. The sequencing input was peripheral blood.

The CDR3 spells CASSSTVGYTF. DNA of the CDR3: TGTGCCAGCAGTTCCACAGTTGGCTACACCTTC. The chain uses TRBV12-3 or TRBV12-4 and TRBJ1-2; the D is unclear. Trimming removed 4 bases from V and 7 bases from J, with 7 bases in between. This CDR3 has 11 residues.